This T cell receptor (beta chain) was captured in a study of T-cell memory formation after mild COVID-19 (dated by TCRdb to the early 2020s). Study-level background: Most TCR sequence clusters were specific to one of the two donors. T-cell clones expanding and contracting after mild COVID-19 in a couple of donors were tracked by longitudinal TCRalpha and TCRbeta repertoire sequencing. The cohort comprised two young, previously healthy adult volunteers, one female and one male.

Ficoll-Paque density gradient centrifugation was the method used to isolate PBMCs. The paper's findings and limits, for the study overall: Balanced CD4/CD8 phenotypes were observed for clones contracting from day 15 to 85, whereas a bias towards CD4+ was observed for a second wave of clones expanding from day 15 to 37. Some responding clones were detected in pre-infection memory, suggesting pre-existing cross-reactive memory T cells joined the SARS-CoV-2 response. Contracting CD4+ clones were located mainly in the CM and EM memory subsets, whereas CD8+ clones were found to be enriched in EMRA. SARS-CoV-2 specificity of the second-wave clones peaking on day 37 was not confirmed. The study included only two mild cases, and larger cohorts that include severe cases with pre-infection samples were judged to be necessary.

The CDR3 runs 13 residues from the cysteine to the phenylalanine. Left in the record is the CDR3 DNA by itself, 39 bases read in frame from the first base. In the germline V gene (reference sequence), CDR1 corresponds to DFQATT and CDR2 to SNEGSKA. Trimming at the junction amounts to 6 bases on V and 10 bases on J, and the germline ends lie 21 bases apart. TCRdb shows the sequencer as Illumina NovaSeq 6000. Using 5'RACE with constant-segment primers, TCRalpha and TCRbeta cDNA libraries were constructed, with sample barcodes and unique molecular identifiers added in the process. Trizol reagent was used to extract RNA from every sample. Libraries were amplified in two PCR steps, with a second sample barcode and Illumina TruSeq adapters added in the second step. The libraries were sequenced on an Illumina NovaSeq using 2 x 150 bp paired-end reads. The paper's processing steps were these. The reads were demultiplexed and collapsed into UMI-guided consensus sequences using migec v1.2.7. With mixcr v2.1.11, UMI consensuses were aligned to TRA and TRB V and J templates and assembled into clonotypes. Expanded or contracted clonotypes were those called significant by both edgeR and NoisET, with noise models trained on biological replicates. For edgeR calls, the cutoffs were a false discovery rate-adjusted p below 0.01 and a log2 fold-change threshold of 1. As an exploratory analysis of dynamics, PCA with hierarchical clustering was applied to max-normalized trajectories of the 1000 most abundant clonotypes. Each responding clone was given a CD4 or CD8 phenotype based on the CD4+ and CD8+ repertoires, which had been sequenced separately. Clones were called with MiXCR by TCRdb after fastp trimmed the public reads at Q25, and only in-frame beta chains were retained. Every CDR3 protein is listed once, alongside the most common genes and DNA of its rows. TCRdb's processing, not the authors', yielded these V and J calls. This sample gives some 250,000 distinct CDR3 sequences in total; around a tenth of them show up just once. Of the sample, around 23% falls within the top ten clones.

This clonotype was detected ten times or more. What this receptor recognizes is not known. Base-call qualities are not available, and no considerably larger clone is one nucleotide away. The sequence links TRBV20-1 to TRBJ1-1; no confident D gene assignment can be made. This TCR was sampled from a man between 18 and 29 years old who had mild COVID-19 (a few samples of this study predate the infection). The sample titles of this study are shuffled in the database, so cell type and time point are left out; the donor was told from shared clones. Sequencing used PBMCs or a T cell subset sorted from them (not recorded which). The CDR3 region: CSASKGIGLGAFF. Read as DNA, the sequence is TGCAGTGCCTCAAAAGGCATTGGGCTCGGAGCTTTCTTT.